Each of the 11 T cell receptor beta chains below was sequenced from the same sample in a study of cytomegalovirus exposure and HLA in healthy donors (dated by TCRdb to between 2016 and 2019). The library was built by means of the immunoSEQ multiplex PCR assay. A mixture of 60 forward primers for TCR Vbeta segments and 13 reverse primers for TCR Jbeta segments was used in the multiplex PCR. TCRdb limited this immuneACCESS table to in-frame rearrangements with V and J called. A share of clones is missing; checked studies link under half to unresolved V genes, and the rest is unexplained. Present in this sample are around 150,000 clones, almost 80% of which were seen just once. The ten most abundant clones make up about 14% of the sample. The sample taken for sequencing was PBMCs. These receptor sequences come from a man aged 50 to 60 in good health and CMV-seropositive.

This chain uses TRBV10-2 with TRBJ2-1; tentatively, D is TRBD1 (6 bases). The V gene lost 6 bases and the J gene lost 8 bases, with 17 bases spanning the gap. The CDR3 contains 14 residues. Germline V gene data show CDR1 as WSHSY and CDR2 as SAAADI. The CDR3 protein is CASRGPQGFDEQFF. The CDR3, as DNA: TGCGCCAGCAGGGGACCACAGGGATTCGATGAGCAGTTCTTC.

The CDR3, as DNA: TGTGCCAGCAGCGCGGGGACTATCAGGAGGACCCAGTACTTC. It yields the protein CASSAGTIRRTQYF. The genes are TRBV5-6 and TRBJ2-5; the match to TRBD2 covers 7 bases. After removal of 4 bases from V and 7 bases from J, the junction contained 10 bases not matched to a gene. Germline V gene lookup returns CDR1 SGHDT and CDR2 YYEEEE. This CDR3 has 14 residues.

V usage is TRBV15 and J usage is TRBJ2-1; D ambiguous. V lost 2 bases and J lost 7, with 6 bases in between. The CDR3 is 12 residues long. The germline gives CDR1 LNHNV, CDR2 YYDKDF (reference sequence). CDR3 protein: CATSRTGNEQFF. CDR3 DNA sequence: TGTGCCACCAGCAGAACCGGGAATGAGCAGTTCTTC. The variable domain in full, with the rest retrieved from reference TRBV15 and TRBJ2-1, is DAMVIQNPRYQVTQFGKPVTLSCSQTLNHNVMYWYQQKSSQAPKLLFHYYDKDFNNEADTPDNFQSRRPNTSFCFLDIRSPGLGDTAMYLCATSRTGNEQFFGPGTRLTVL.

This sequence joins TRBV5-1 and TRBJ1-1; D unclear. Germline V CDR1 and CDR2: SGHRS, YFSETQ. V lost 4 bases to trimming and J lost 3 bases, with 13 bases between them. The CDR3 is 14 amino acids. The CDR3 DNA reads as TGCGCCAGCAGCCCCCGGGGAGTCGACACTGAAGCTTTCTTT. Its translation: CASSPRGVDTEAFF.

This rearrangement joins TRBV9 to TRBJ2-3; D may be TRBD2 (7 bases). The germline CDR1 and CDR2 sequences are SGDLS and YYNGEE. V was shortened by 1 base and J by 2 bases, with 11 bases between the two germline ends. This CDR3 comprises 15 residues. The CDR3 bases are TGTGCCAGCAGCGTAAGGGGGGGCTCCACAGATACGCAGTATTTT. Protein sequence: CASSVRGGSTDTQYF.

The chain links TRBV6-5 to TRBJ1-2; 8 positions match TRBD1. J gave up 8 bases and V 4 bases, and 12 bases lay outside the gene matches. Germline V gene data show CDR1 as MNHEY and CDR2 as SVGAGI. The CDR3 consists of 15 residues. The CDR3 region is CASSFGGTGPEGYTF. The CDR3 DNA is TGTGCCAGCAGTTTCGGCGGGACAGGACCAGAGGGCTACACCTTC.

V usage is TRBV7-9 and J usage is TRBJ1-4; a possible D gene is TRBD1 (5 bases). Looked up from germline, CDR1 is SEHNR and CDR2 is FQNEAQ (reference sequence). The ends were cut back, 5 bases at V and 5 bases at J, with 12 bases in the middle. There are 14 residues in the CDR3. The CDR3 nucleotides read TGTGCCAGCAGCCCTGTGACAGCGAATGAAAAACTGTTTTTT. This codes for CASSPVTANEKLFF.

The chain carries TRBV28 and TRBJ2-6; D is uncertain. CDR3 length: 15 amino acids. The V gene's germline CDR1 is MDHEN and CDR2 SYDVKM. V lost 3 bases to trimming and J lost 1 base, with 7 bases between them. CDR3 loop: CASSLARSGANVLTF. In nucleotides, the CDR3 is TGTGCCAGCAGTTTGGCGAGGTCTGGGGCCAACGTCCTGACTTTC.

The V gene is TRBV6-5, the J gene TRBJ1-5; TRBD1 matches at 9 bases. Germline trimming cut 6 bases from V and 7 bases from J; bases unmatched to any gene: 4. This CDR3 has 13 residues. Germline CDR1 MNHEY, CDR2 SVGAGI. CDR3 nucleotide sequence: TGTGCCAGCAGAGGACAGGGGAGGCAGCCCCAGCATTTT. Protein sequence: CASRGQGRQPQHF.

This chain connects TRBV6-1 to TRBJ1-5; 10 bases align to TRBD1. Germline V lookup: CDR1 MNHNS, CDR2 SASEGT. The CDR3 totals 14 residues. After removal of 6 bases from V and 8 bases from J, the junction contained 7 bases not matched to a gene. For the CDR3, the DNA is TGTGCCAGCAGGGAAAGACAGGGGGCGAAGCCCCAGCATTTT. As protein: CASRERQGAKPQHF.

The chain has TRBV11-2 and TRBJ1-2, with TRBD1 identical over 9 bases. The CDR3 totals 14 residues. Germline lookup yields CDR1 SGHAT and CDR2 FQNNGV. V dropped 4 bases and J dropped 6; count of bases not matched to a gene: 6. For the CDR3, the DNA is TGTGCCAGCAGCTGGGACAGGGCGTTTGATGGCTACACCTTC. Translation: CASSWDRAFDGYTF.